This T cell receptor beta chain came from a study of regulatory T cells in long-lasting Graves disease. In its sample, this clonotype was seen a few times. As to time point: persistent/refractory GD, antithyroid drugs over 5 years with positive TRAb. With RNA extracted from PBMCs as input, the TCR library was made. This CDR3 contains 15 residues. Trimming cost V 6 bases and J 1 base, with 15 bases left between them. Germline CDR1 LNHDA, CDR2 SQIVND (reference sequence). Investigators prepared the TCR beta libraries by applying iRepertoire HTBI primers and Arm-PCR of CDR3 regions. TCRdb re-derived calls from the multiplex PCR reads in MiXCR, one entry per CDR3 protein. The repertoire consists of approximately 500,000 distinct CDR3 sequences, with 20% to 25% occurring once and the leading ten covering less than 9%.

The input for sequencing was peripheral blood mononuclear cells (PBMCs), taken when the disease was refractory, from a patient treated with antithyroid drugs. The rearrangement links TRBV19 to TRBJ1-2, with D perhaps TRBD1 (5 bases). The source of this sequence is a female donor with Graves disease. This CDR3 reads CASRREWGNNYGYTF. Written as DNA, the CDR3 is TGTGCCAGTAGGCGCGAATGGGGGAATAACTATGGCTACACCTTC.